The 29 T cell receptor beta chains given below trace back to one sample, sequenced in a study of shared clonotypes between healthy human individuals. Clones were sequenced by immunoSEQ multiplex PCR, and TCRdb holds only the in-frame ones, with some missing. The sample shows about 680,000 clones, about two thirds of them seen only once. Source material: memory CD4+ T cells sorted from blood. The subset: CD45RA-negative fraction. The receptor source for this set is a woman aged 25-40 years in good health.

V and J are TRBV9 and TRBJ2-7; the match to TRBD2 covers 7 bases. Germline V gives CDR1 SGDLS, CDR2 YYNGEE. V shed 0 bases and J 3 bases; nucleotides not matched to a gene: 9. CDR3 length: 16 residues. The CDR3, as DNA: TGTGCCAGCAGCGTAGCCCCTAGCGGCCCTTTCTACGAGCAGTACTTC. Its protein product is CASSVAPSGPFYEQYF.

This clone has a single count. The genes are TRBV29-1 and TRBJ2-5; 10 bases match TRBD2. The CDR3 covers 14 residues. In germline, CDR1 is SQVTM, CDR2 ANQGSEA. V lost 6 bases to trimming and J lost 1 base; unmatched junction nucleotides: 5. The CDR3 sequence: CSVTASGSQETQYF. DNA for the CDR3: TGCAGCGTGACGGCTAGCGGGAGCCAAGAGACCCAGTACTTC.

The chain is built from TRBV2 and TRBJ2-1; D may be TRBD2 (5 bases). The CDR3 extends over 15 amino acids. Trimming took off 6 bases at V and 0 bases at J, with 12 bases between the two ends. CDR1 SNHLY and CDR2 FYNNEI come from the germline V gene. The CDR3 is CASRRAVVSYNEQFF. The CDR3 DNA reads TGTGCCAGCAGACGAGCGGTCGTCTCCTACAATGAGCAGTTCTTC.

This clone was counted a single time. The V gene is TRBV18, the J gene TRBJ2-7; D may be TRBD2 (6 bases). This CDR3 is 13 amino acids long. The germline CDR1 and CDR2 sequences are KGHSH and LQKENI. The V end lost 4 bases, the J end lost 1 base, and 8 bases lay between the germline ends. CDR3 region: CASSQEGSYEQYF. The CDR3 region has the DNA TGTGCCAGCTCACAGGAGGGGTCCTACGAGCAGTACTTC.

The chain is built from TRBV5-1 and TRBJ1-1; weak D call: TRBD1 (5 bases). Germline values: CDR1 SGHRS, CDR2 YFSETQ. This CDR3 spans 15 amino acids. Trimming removed 2 bases from V and 0 bases from J, with 11 bases in between. CDR3 sequence: CASSFQGTMNTEAFF. CDR3 DNA sequence: TGCGCCAGCAGCTTCCAGGGTACGATGAACACTGAAGCTTTCTTT.

J is TRBJ2-1 and V is TRBV19; the match to TRBD2 covers 7 bases. J lost 2 bases, V lost 5 bases, and 0 bases had no gene match. The CDR3 loop spans 13 amino acids. The germline V gene has CDR1 LNHDA and CDR2 SQIVND (reference sequence). The CDR3 is CASSRGAYNEQFF. The CDR3, as DNA: TGTGCCAGTAGTCGGGGGGCCTACAATGAGCAGTTCTTC. The full variable domain, completed using reference TRBV19 and TRBJ2-1, is DGGITQSPKYLFRKEGQNVTLSCEQNLNHDAMYWYRQDPGQGLRLIYYSQIVNDFQKGDIAEGYSVSREKKESFPLTVTSAQKNPTAFYLCASSRGAYNEQFFGPGTRLTVL.

The V and J genes are TRBV2 and TRBJ2-5; D unresolved. The CDR3 is 13 amino acids. V dropped 2 bases and J dropped 5 bases, with 9 bases sitting between them. Germline CDR1 SNHLY, CDR2 FYNNEI. CDR3 loop: CASSENPLETQYF. DNA for the CDR3: TGTGCCAGCAGTGAAAACCCCCTGGAGACCCAGTACTTC.

The V and J genes are TRBV7-2 and TRBJ2-5, with TRBD1 as a possible D gene (6 bases). Germline loops: CDR1 SGHTA, CDR2 FQGNSA. The CDR3 runs to 16 residues. Trimming took off 7 bases at V and 1 base at J, with 19 bases between the two ends. The CDR3 is CASTPGWGQLQETQYF. For the CDR3, the DNA is TGTGCCAGCACCCCCGGCTGGGGGCAGCTCCAAGAGACCCAGTACTTC.

The chain employs TRBV2 and TRBJ2-7; weak D call: TRBD2 (5 bases). CDR1 and CDR2 from the germline V gene are SNHLY and FYNNEI. The ends were cut back, 7 bases at V and 5 bases at J, with 15 bases in the middle. The CDR3 runs 13 residues. DNA for the CDR3: TGTGCCAGCATACTAGAGGGAATCGACGAGCAGTACTTC. It specifies CASILEGIDEQYF.

In its sample, this clone was seen a few times. The V gene is TRBV5-1, the J gene TRBJ2-1; D gene ambiguous. The germline gives CDR1 SGHRS, CDR2 YFSETQ. V shed 0 bases and J shed 8 bases, with 12 bases lying between them. This CDR3 is built from 14 residues. CDR3 sequence reads: CASSLGARSYEQFF. CDR3 nucleotides: TGCGCCAGCAGCTTGGGTGCTAGAAGCTATGAGCAGTTCTTC.

For the CDR3, the DNA is TGTGCCAGCAGTCAGTTGAGGGGGGACAGGGGCCTTCGGGTC. It codes for CASSQLRGDRGLRV. The chain links TRBV28 to TRBJ2-7, with 10 bases matching TRBD1. There are 14 residues in the CDR3. Germline CDR1 is MDHEN and CDR2 is SYDVKM.

V and J are TRBV27 and TRBJ2-7; 9 bases align to TRBD2. Looked up from germline, CDR1 is MNHEY and CDR2 is SMNVEV (reference sequence). This CDR3 region has 14 residues. With 5 bases clipped from V and 4 bases from J, the junction kept 6 bases outside the gene matches. The CDR3 loop reads CASSQAGGGYEQYF. Written as DNA, the CDR3 is TGTGCCAGCAGTCAAGCGGGAGGAGGTTACGAGCAGTACTTC.

The CDR3 here is CASSAVNEQFF. The CDR3 bases are TGTGCCAGCAGCGCTGTCAATGAGCAGTTCTTC. The chain combines TRBV7-2 with TRBJ2-1, with unresolved D. Deletions cut 5 bases from V and 6 bases from J, with 5 bases between. This CDR3 is built from 11 residues. From germline, CDR1 is SGHTA and CDR2 FQGNSA.

The chain couples TRBV27 to TRBJ1-1, with 8 bases identical to TRBD1. Germline V gene sequence: CDR1 MNHEY, CDR2 SMNVEV (reference sequence). The junction had 7 bases not matched to a gene; V was cut back by 3 bases and J by 1 base. The CDR3 consists of 16 residues. CDR3 in amino acids: CASSFRLTGANTEAFF. DNA of the CDR3: TGTGCCAGCAGTTTCAGACTGACAGGGGCGAACACTGAAGCTTTCTTT.

This clone was seen a handful of times. The V gene is TRBV28, the J gene TRBJ1-2, with a tentative D call TRBD1 (5 bases). Trimming cost V 6 bases and J 8 bases, with 19 bases left between them. CDR3 length: 14 amino acids. CDR1 and CDR2 (germline): MDHEN, SYDVKM. The CDR3 sequence: CASSSGQGTGGYTF. The CDR3 DNA sequence: TGTGCCAGCAGCTCAGGTCAGGGAACGGGCGGCTACACCTTC.

This clone was observed a single time. The chain combines TRBV5-1 with TRBJ1-1; TRBD1 might be the D (5 bases). Trimming took 4 bases from V and 1 from J, leaving 14 bases between them. CDR1 and CDR2 (germline): SGHRS, YFSETQ. The CDR3 contains 15 residues. The CDR3 is CASSPIGARNTEAFF. Written as DNA, the CDR3 is TGCGCCAGCAGCCCCATAGGGGCGAGGAACACTGAAGCTTTCTTT.

The rearrangement links TRBV28 to TRBJ1-1, with D possibly TRBD1 on 6 matching bases. The germline gives CDR1 MDHEN, CDR2 SYDVKM. The CDR3 runs 14 residues. The ends were cut back, 6 bases at V and 2 bases at J, with 13 bases in the middle. The CDR3: CASRYGGRNTEAFF. The CDR3 DNA follows: TGTGCCAGCAGGTATGGGGGGCGAAACACTGAAGCTTTCTTT.

This clone showed up many times. The chain couples TRBV4-2 to TRBJ1-4; D ambiguous. V shed 0 bases and J shed 4 bases, with 6 bases lying between them. Germline V lookup: CDR1 LGHNA, CDR2 YNFKEQ. The length of the CDR3 is 14 residues. The CDR3 spells CASSQESRNEKLFF. The DNA of the CDR3 is TGTGCCAGCAGCCAAGAGAGCCGTAATGAAAAACTGTTTTTT.

Only a few counts were recorded for this clone. Other DNA sequences in the same sample also yield this CDR3. The chain carries TRBV5-1 and TRBJ1-1, with no clear D. Germline V gene sequence: CDR1 SGHRS, CDR2 YFSETQ. Trimming took 0 bases from V and 10 from J, leaving 10 bases between them. CDR3 length: 12 residues. CDR3: CASSLDLGRAFF. CDR3 nucleotide sequence: TGCGCCAGCAGCTTGGACTTAGGGAGAGCTTTCTTT.

This clone showed up just once. V and J are TRBV5-1 and TRBJ1-1, with D uncertain. The germline V gene encodes CDR1 SGHRS and CDR2 YFSETQ. This CDR3 has 14 amino acids. The V end lost 7 bases, the J end lost 1 base, and 14 bases lay between the germline ends. The CDR3 coding sequence is TGCGCCAGCCAAACCGTGCCGGGGAACACTGAAGCTTTCTTT. Amino acid sequence: CASQTVPGNTEAFF.

The V gene is TRBV11-2, the J gene TRBJ2-3, with TRBD2 identical over 7 bases. This CDR3 has 18 residues. The germline V gene encodes CDR1 SGHAT and CDR2 FQNNGV. V lost 1 base, J lost 2 bases, and 12 bases stayed unmatched. The CDR3: CASSLALGAGENTDTQYF. Here the CDR3 DNA reads TGTGCCAGCAGCTTAGCCCTTGGGGCGGGAGAAAACACAGATACGCAGTATTTT. Drawing the rest from reference TRBV11-2 and TRBJ2-3, the complete variable domain is EAGVAQSPRYKIIEKRQSVAFWCNPISGHATLYWYQQILGQGPKLLIQFQNNGVVDDSQLPKDRFSAERLKGVDSTLKIQPAKLEDSAVYLCASSLALGAGENTDTQYFGPGTRLTVL.

The CDR3 region has the DNA TGTGCCAGTAGCACCCTAGCTATGGCTAATGAAAAACTGTTTTTT. Its translation: CASSTLAMANEKLFF. The rearrangement uses TRBV19 and TRBJ1-4, with D hard to call. The CDR3 has 15 amino acids. The ends were cut back, 6 bases at V and 3 bases at J, with 14 bases in the middle. Germline V lookup: CDR1 LNHDA, CDR2 SQIVND (reference sequence).

This clone was seen a handful of times. The chain uses TRBV5-6 and TRBJ2-7; D unclear. In germline, CDR1 is SGHDT, CDR2 YYEEEE. Trimming stripped 1 base from V and 4 bases from J, with 12 bases between. This CDR3 is built from 14 residues. The CDR3 DNA reads as TGTGCCAGCAGCTTGTTGGGCAGAGATTACGAGCAGTACTTC. It translates to CASSLLGRDYEQYF.

The table lists this clone with a few counts. The chain carries TRBV20-1 and TRBJ2-5; D remains ambiguous. Germline loops: CDR1 DFQATT, CDR2 SNEGSKA (reference sequence). The CDR3 contains 11 residues. Trimming cost V 6 bases and J 5 bases, with 10 bases left between them. The CDR3 nucleotides read TGCAGTGCAAGAAACCGGGAGACCCAGTACTTC. It is translated as CSARNRETQYF.

The chain recombines TRBV14 with TRBJ2-1, with 7 bases lining up with TRBD1. V gave up 0 bases and J gave up 1 base; unmatched junction bases: 9. CDR3 length equals 18 residues. CDR1 and CDR2 (germline): SGHDN, FVKESK. The CDR3 nucleotides are TGTGCCAGCAGCCAAGATATGGGACAGCTTTTGTCCTACAATGAGCAGTTCTTC. Protein sequence: CASSQDMGQLLSYNEQFF.

The chain couples TRBV27 to TRBJ1-5; TRBD1 is a possible D gene (6 bases). V lost 6 bases to trimming and J lost 0 bases, with 12 bases between them. The germline gives CDR1 MNHEY, CDR2 SMNVEV (reference sequence). The CDR3 sequence is 15 residues long. CDR3 nucleotides: TGTGCCAGCAGAAACGGACAGCATAGCAATCAGCCCCAGCATTTT. Its translation is CASRNGQHSNQPQHF.

J is TRBJ2-2 and V is TRBV19; either TRBD1 or TRBD2 may supply D (5 bases each). The V end was cut by 8 bases, the J end by 1 base, with 11 bases between. Germline CDR1 is LNHDA and CDR2 is SQIVND (reference sequence). The CDR3 loop spans 14 amino acids. CDR3 nucleotides: TGTGCCAGTCAGCGGACACAGAACACCGGGGAGCTGTTTTTT. Amino acid sequence: CASQRTQNTGELFF.

On this clone: This may be a read error: a much more frequent sequence differs by one nucleotide. The rearrangement links TRBV7-4 to TRBJ1-5; D not certain. There are 14 residues in the CDR3. Germline V lookup: CDR1 SGHVT, CDR2 SQSDAQ. V was shortened by 3 bases and J by 0 bases, with 6 bases between the two germline ends. The CDR3 DNA reads as TGTGCCAGCAGCTTGGGGTATAGCAATCAGCCCCAGCATTTT. Translation gives CASSLGYSNQPQHF.

This clone was seen once. The V gene is TRBV11-1, the J gene TRBJ1-4; no clear D gene. The V and J ends lost 1 base and 0 bases respectively, with 12 bases between them. Germline lookup yields CDR1 SGHAT and CDR2 FQDESV (reference sequence). This CDR3 comprises 17 residues. The CDR3 nucleotides read TGTGCCAGCAGCTTAGTGTCGGCGGTTGCAACTAATGAAAAACTGTTTTTT. The encoded protein is CASSLVSAVATNEKLFF.